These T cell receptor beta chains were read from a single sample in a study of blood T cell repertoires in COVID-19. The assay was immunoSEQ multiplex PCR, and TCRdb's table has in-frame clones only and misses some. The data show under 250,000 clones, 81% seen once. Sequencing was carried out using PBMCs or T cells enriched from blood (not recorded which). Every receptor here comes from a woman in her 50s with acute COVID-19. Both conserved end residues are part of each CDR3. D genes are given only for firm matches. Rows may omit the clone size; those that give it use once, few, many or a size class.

CDR3: CARSPDRRSTGELFF
DNA: TGTGCCAGAAGCCCGGACAGGAGAAGCACCGGGGAGCTGTTTTTT
size: once
V: TRBV19
J: TRBJ2-2
D: TRBD1

CDR3: CASSLRTGDYGYTF
DNA: TGTGCCAGCAGTTTAAGGACAGGGGACTATGGCTACACCTTC
size: many
V: TRBV6-2/TRBV6-3
J: TRBJ1-2
D: TRBD1

CDR3: CASRETGGTEAFF
DNA: TGTGCCAGCAGGGAAACAGGGGGCACTGAAGCTTTCTTT
size: -
V: TRBV7-2
J: TRBJ1-1
D: TRBD1

CDR3: CASRVDRSNEKLFF
DNA: TGTGCCAGTAGGGTGGACAGGTCAAATGAAAAACTGTTTTTT
size: once
V: TRBV19
J: TRBJ1-4
D: TRBD1

CDR3: CATSRADRGLTNEKLFF
DNA: TGTGCCACCAGCAGAGCCGACAGGGGCTTAACTAATGAAAAACTGTTTTTT
size: once
V: TRBV15
J: TRBJ1-4
D: TRBD1

CDR3: CASSLVQGRNEAFF
DNA: TGTGCCAGCAGCTTGGTGCAGGGGCGGAATGAAGCTTTCTTT
size: -
V: TRBV5-6
J: TRBJ1-1
D: -

CDR3: CASSYYGQGNQPQHF
DNA: TGTGCCAGCAGTTACTATGGACAGGGAAACCAGCCCCAGCATTTT
size: few
V: TRBV6-2/TRBV6-3
J: TRBJ1-5
D: TRBD1

CDR3: CASSQGARPLGSPLHF
DNA: TGTGCCAGCAGCCAAGGGGCAAGGCCCCTTGGATCACCCCTCCACTTT
size: -
V: TRBV3-1/TRBV3-2
J: TRBJ1-6
D: -

CDR3: CASSPTSGTNTGELFF
DNA: TGCGCCAGCAGCCCGACTAGCGGGACGAACACCGGGGAGCTGTTTTTT
size: -
V: TRBV5-1
J: TRBJ2-2
D: TRBD2

CDR3: CASSLASGNRGFAYNEQFF
DNA: TGTGCCAGCAGCTTAGCATCGGGTAACAGGGGGTTCGCCTACAATGAGCAGTTCTTC
size: once
V: TRBV7-8
J: TRBJ2-1
D: TRBD1

CDR3: CASSPTGLTQYIQYF
DNA: TGTGCCAGCAGTCCCACGGGACTCACCCAATACATTCAGTACTTC
size: -
V: TRBV6-2/TRBV6-3
J: TRBJ2-4
D: -

CDR3: CASSLLAGTPDTQYF
DNA: TGTGCCAGCTCACTTCTAGCGGGGACCCCAGATACGCAGTATTTT
size: -
V: TRBV18
J: TRBJ2-3
D: TRBD2

CDR3: CASSDPRWTGASYEQYF
DNA: TGTGCCAGCAGTGATCCCCGATGGACAGGGGCCTCCTACGAGCAGTACTTC
size: -
V: TRBV6-2/TRBV6-3
J: TRBJ2-7
D: TRBD1

CDR3: CASSFPLAWVQPDKNIQYF
DNA: TGTGCCAGCAGCTTCCCCCTAGCCTGGGTGCAACCAGACAAAAACATTCAGTACTTC
size: -
V: TRBV28
J: TRBJ2-4
D: -

CDR3: CASSFQGYQPQHF
DNA: TGTGCCAGCAGTTTCCAGGGGTATCAGCCCCAGCATTTT
size: few
V: TRBV28
J: TRBJ1-5
D: -

CDR3: CASSITGGFFEQYF
DNA: TGTGCCAGTAGTATTACAGGGGGCTTCTTCGAGCAGTACTTC
size: -
V: TRBV19
J: TRBJ2-7
D: TRBD1

CDR3: CASSWGGDYGYTF
DNA: TGTGCCAGCAGCTGGGGGGGTGACTATGGCTACACCTTC
size: -
V: TRBV5-6
J: TRBJ1-2
D: -

CDR3: CASSLNTGTGAGDTQYF
DNA: TGTGCCAGCAGCTTAAATACCGGGACAGGGGCCGGAGATACGCAGTATTTT
size: -
V: TRBV7-9
J: TRBJ2-3
D: TRBD1

CDR3: CAWSSAGVSPLHF
DNA: TGTGCCTGGAGTTCTGCAGGGGTATCACCCCTCCACTTT
size: -
V: TRBV30
J: TRBJ1-6
D: -

CDR3: CASSDRTGSRNTIYF
DNA: TGTGCCAGCAGTGACAGGACAGGGTCCCGAAACACCATATATTTT
size: -
V: TRBV2
J: TRBJ1-3
D: TRBD1

CDR3: CASSLGARYGYTF
DNA: TGTGCCAGCAGCTTAGGGGCCCGCTATGGCTACACCTTC
size: -
V: TRBV7-9
J: TRBJ1-2
D: -

CDR3: CASSLSSSGSIDEQFF
DNA: TGTGCCAGCAGTTTGTCATCTAGCGGGAGTATCGATGAGCAGTTCTTC
size: -
V: TRBV28
J: TRBJ2-1
D: TRBD2

CDR3: CASTPGGNTGELFF
DNA: TGTGCCAGCACACCAGGGGGGAACACCGGGGAGCTGTTTTTT
size: -
V: TRBV6-6
J: TRBJ2-2
D: TRBD1

CDR3: CASSFKLAGEHNEQFF
DNA: TGTGCCAGCAGCTTTAAACTAGCGGGTGAACACAATGAGCAGTTCTTC
size: -
V: TRBV7-6
J: TRBJ2-1
D: TRBD2

CDR3: CSVEDPRFETGGDTGELFF
DNA: TGCAGCGTTGAAGACCCCCGATTTGAGACAGGGGGGGATACCGGGGAGCTGTTTTTT
size: -
V: TRBV29-1
J: TRBJ2-2
D: TRBD1

CDR3: CASSHSRTASTNEKLFF
DNA: TGTGCCAGCAGCCATAGTAGGACAGCCAGCACTAATGAAAAACTGTTTTTT
size: -
V: TRBV3-1/TRBV3-2
J: TRBJ1-4
D: -

CDR3: CASSFRGRGLSNQPQHF
DNA: TGTGCCAGCAGTTTCAGGGGCAGGGGGCTCTCAAATCAGCCCCAGCATTTT
size: -
V: TRBV28
J: TRBJ1-5
D: TRBD1

CDR3: CASSQDILDGAYEQYF
DNA: TGCGCCAGCAGCCAAGATATACTCGACGGAGCCTACGAGCAGTACTTC
size: -
V: TRBV4-3
J: TRBJ2-7
D: -

CDR3: CASRGAGETQYF
DNA: TGTGCCAGCCGTGGAGCGGGAGAGACCCAGTACTTC
size: -
V: TRBV19
J: TRBJ2-5
D: -

CDR3: CASKLAGANTDTQYF
DNA: TGTGCCAGCAAACTAGCGGGGGCCAACACAGATACGCAGTATTTT
size: -
V: TRBV7-2
J: TRBJ2-3
D: TRBD2

CDR3: CASRLTGQSYEQYF
DNA: TGTGCCAGCAGGTTGACAGGACAATCCTACGAGCAGTACTTC
size: once
V: TRBV2
J: TRBJ2-7
D: -

CDR3: CASSLEVAGIYNEQFF
DNA: TGCGCCAGCAGCTTGGAGGTAGCGGGAATCTACAATGAGCAGTTCTTC
size: -
V: TRBV5-1
J: TRBJ2-1
D: TRBD2

CDR3: CASSLGLAAYSYNEQFF
DNA: TGTGCCAGCAGCTTAGGACTAGCGGCTTACTCCTACAATGAGCAGTTCTTC
size: -
V: TRBV7-2
J: TRBJ2-1
D: TRBD2

CDR3: CASRETSGVNTGELFF
DNA: TGTGCCAGCAGAGAAACTAGCGGGGTCAACACCGGGGAGCTGTTTTTT
size: -
V: TRBV28
J: TRBJ2-2
D: TRBD2

CDR3: CASTPKGPSSSYEQYF
DNA: TGTGCCAGCACCCCCAAGGGGCCCAGTTCTTCCTACGAGCAGTACTTC
size: -
V: TRBV5-4
J: TRBJ2-7
D: -